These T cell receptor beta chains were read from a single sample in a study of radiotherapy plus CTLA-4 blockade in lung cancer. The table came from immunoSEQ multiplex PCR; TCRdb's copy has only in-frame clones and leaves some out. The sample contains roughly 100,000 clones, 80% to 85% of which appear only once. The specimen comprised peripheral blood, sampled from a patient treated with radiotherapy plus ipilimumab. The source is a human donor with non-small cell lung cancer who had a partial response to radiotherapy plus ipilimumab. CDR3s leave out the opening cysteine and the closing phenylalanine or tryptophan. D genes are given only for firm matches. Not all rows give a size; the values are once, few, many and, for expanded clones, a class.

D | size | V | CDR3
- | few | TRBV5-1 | ASSHSLRGSGNTIY
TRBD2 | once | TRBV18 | ASSALAGEETQY
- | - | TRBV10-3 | AISVESSYNSPLH
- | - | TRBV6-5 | ASSRTDSNQPQH
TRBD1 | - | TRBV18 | ASSQGQAGETQY
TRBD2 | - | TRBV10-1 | ASSELLAGYNEQF
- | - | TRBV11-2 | ASSFFRLVSSSYNEQF
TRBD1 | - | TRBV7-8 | ASSARDRGELSNQPQH
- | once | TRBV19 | ASRFSAGNFYEQF
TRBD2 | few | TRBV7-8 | ASSLSSGRPNTGELF
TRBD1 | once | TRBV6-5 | ASSFGRQGRTEAF
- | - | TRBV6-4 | ASSESRDTGELF
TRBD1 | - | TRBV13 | ASSPEMVSTGDAYNEQF
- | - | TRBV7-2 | ASSLIAQGETQY
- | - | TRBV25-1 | ASSPDTAIYGYT
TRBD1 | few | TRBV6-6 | ASSQWGTGGGT
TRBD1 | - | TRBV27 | ASSLSGTVPTEQY
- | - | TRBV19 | ASIPPYGQFLNTEAF
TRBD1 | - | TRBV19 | ASLQGIGRQPQH
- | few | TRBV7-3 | ASSLISGSADTQY
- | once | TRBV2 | ASSFDSSSYNEQF
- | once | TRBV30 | AWSGTHSGNTIY
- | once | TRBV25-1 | ASSLYRSDQPQH